These 21 T cell receptor beta chains were all obtained from the same sample, sequenced in a study of T cell repertoires in cytomegalovirus infection. TCRdb passed the reads through MiXCR, listing each CDR3 protein once. The sample lists approximately 270,000 distinct CDR3 sequences, about 20% occurring once. These receptors have no identified antigens. This specimen consisted of cultured PBMCs, obtained from culture after CMV antigen stimulation. Source of these receptors: a human donor in good health (CMV status not recorded). Some clones in this sample may be carry-over from other donors' samples.

The V and J genes are TRBV13 and TRBJ2-7, with D possibly matching TRBD1 (6 bases). The CDR3 loop spans 14 amino acids. The V end was cut by 5 bases, the J end by 0 bases, with 11 bases between. Germline loops: CDR1 PRHDT, CDR2 FYEKMQ (reference sequence). The CDR3 region has the DNA TGTGCCAGCAGCGGGGGCGGAAACTCCTACGAGCAGTACGTC. Translating it yields CASSGGGNSYEQYV.

This clonotype was detected a few times. The chain combines TRBV6-6 with TRBJ1-1; D is unresolved. This CDR3 region has 11 residues. Trimming pared 7 bases from V and 7 bases from J, leaving 10 bases between. The V gene's germline CDR1 is MNHNY and CDR2 SVGAGI (reference sequence). The CDR3 sequence: CASTLSYEAFF. The CDR3 bases are TGTGCCAGCACCTTAAGCTATGAAGCTTTCTTT.

The chain has TRBV7-9 and TRBJ2-7, with D perhaps TRBD1 or TRBD2 (5 bases each). CDR3 size: 16 residues. Trimming pared 4 bases from V and 0 bases from J, leaving 16 bases between. The germline gives CDR1 SEHNR, CDR2 FQNEAQ (reference sequence). The CDR3 is CASSSAGTASSYEQYV. The CDR3 DNA is TGTGCCAGCAGCTCCGCCGGGACGGCGAGCTCCTACGAGCAGTACGTC.

This clonotype has just a few counts. The chain couples TRBV4-3 to TRBJ2-2, with D unclear. Trimming stripped 0 bases from V and 3 bases from J, with 8 bases between. The CDR3 runs 15 residues. The germline V gene encodes CDR1 LGHNA and CDR2 YSLEER. CDR3 protein: CASSQDKPDTGELFF. Written as DNA, the CDR3 is TGCGCCAGCAGCCAAGACAAACCTGACACCGGGGAGCTGTTTTTT.

The rearrangement links TRBV10-3 to TRBJ2-1; no firm D call. Germline CDR1 reads ENHRY; CDR2 reads SYGVKD. This CDR3 is 12 amino acids long. V dropped 3 bases and J dropped 4 bases, with 4 bases sitting between them. In DNA form, the CDR3 reads TGTGCCATCAGTGACCCATACAATGAGCAGTTCTTC. Translated, it gives CAISDPYNEQFF.

The CDR3: CASSLTAYTEAFF. DNA for the CDR3: TGTGCCAGCAGCTTGACAGCTTACACTGAAGCTTTCTTT. This chain joins TRBV7-2 and TRBJ1-1; D perhaps matches TRBD1 (5 bases). The CDR3 runs 13 residues. V lost 3 bases to trimming and J lost 3 bases, with 8 bases between them. CDR1 is SGHTA and CDR2 is FQGNSA in the germline V gene.

The chain joins TRBV3-1 to TRBJ1-2; TRBD1 agrees at 9 bases. This CDR3 contains 16 residues. Trimming cost V 3 bases and J 3 bases; bases outside gene matches: 8. Germline CDR1 is LGHDT and CDR2 is YNNKEL (reference sequence). DNA for the CDR3: TGTGCCAGCAGCCAGGATCGACAGGGGGACTACTATGGCTACACCTTC. Translated: CASSQDRQGDYYGYTF.

This chain connects TRBV2 to TRBJ1-6; TRBD1 matches 7 bases. The CDR3 is 15 residues long. Germline V CDR1 and CDR2: SNHLY, FYNNEI. V was pared by 4 bases and J by 7 bases, with 7 bases of the junction left unmatched. CDR3 loop: CASSGLAGGNSPLHF. CDR3 in DNA: TGTGCCAGCAGTGGGTTGGCAGGGGGAAATTCACCCCTCCACTTT.

About this clonotype: A much larger clone is a single base away; this may be a read error. The chain recombines TRBV5-5 with TRBJ1-2; 7 positions match TRBD1. This CDR3 contains 14 residues. Germline V CDR1 and CDR2: SGHKS, YYEKEE (reference sequence). The ends lost 6 bases at V and 9 bases at J; junction bases unmatched: 14. The CDR3 here is CASTFGVGGNSYTF. The CDR3 DNA reads as TGTGCCAGCACCTTTGGCGTAGGGGGCAATAGCTACACCTTC.

This chain joins TRBV27 and TRBJ2-7, with D perhaps TRBD2 (7 bases). Deletions cut 3 bases from V and 4 bases from J, with 16 bases between. Germline CDR1 MNHEY, CDR2 SMNVEV (reference sequence). The CDR3 loop spans 15 amino acids. CDR3 DNA sequence: TGTGCCAGCAGTTTTTCTCGCGGGGGCCTGTACGAGCAGTACTTC. Amino acid sequence: CASSFSRGGLYEQYF.

In its sample, this clonotype was seen a few times. The genes are TRBV6-1 and TRBJ2-7, with D possibly being TRBD1 (6 bases). This CDR3 has 12 amino acids. Germline CDR1 is MNHNS and CDR2 is SASEGT. Between the trimmed V and J ends, which lost 7 bases and 1 base, there was a span of 8 bases. This chain's CDR3 is CASTTGSYEQYV. The CDR3 nucleotides are TGTGCCAGCACCACAGGGTCCTACGAGCAGTACGTC.

This clonotype has only one observation. V is TRBV20-1 and J is TRBJ2-1; 10 bases map to TRBD2. Germline CDR1 DFQATT, CDR2 SNEGSKA (reference sequence). Trimming took 1 base from V and 8 from J; bases not matched to a gene: 14. CDR3 length equals 17 residues. The CDR3 loop is CSARAPSGSLGADEQFF. The CDR3 bases are TGCAGTGCTAGAGCCCCTAGCGGGAGCCTCGGGGCCGATGAGCAGTTCTTC.

This clonotype was counted only a few times. The V call is TRBV2, the J call TRBJ2-5; 7 nucleotides agree with TRBD1. V was pared by 6 bases and J by 5 bases, with 12 bases of the junction left unmatched. This CDR3 has 15 residues. Germline V CDR1 and CDR2: SNHLY, FYNNEI. The chain's CDR3 is CASSVSGQPGETQYF. CDR3 nucleotides: TGTGCCAGCAGCGTATCGGGACAGCCGGGGGAGACCCAGTACTTC.

This clonotype appeared a few times. The chain links TRBV4-1 to TRBJ2-7, with a weak D call TRBD2 (5 bases). CDR3 length: 17 residues. V gave up 0 bases and J gave up 3 bases, with 18 bases separating them. The germline V gene has CDR1 MGHRA and CDR2 YSYEKL. The CDR3 loop is CASSQDGKGGRNYEQYV. Written as DNA, the CDR3 is TGCGCCAGCAGCCAAGACGGGAAAGGAGGACGAAACTACGAGCAGTACGTC.

This clonotype was found many times. This chain connects TRBV4-2 to TRBJ1-1; TRBD1 is a possible D gene (5 bases). The CDR3 extends over 15 amino acids. In germline, CDR1 is LGHNA, CDR2 YNFKEQ. V was trimmed by 2 bases and J by 1 base, leaving 11 bases between them. This chain's CDR3 is CASSQYDSSNTEAFF. DNA of the CDR3: TGTGCCAGCAGCCAATACGACAGCTCGAACACTGAAGCTTTCTTT.

This clonotype was picked up a small number of times. This chain joins TRBV6-2 or TRBV6-3 and TRBJ2-1, with 9 bases aligning to TRBD1. The CDR3 length is 16 residues. Germline loops: CDR1 MNHEY, CDR2 SVGEGT. V shed 2 bases and J 3 bases; nucleotides not matched to a gene: 5. DNA for the CDR3: TGTGCCAGCAGTTACCCACAGACAGGGGGCTACAATGAGCAGTTCTTC. Translation: CASSYPQTGGYNEQFF.

Ten or more counts support this clonotype. This sequence joins TRBV6-2 or TRBV6-3 and TRBJ2-1; tentative D call: TRBD1 (6 bases). CDR3 length equals 12 residues. V lost 4 bases and J 8 bases, leaving 9 bases between the germline ends. From germline, CDR1 is MNHEY and CDR2 SVGEGT. CDR3 in amino acids: CASSSQGHEQFF. The CDR3 DNA reads as TGTGCCAGCAGTTCCCAGGGGCATGAGCAGTTCTTC.

The V gene is TRBV4-1, the J gene TRBJ1-6; no reliable D call. V lost 1 base to trimming and J lost 10 bases, with 5 bases between them. Germline CDR1 MGHRA, CDR2 YSYEKL. The CDR3 consists of 12 residues. This CDR3 reads CASSQGASPLHF. DNA of the CDR3: TGCGCCAGCAGCCAAGGTGCCTCACCCCTCCACTTT.

V gene TRBV3-1 combines with J gene TRBJ2-7, with D perhaps given as TRBD1 or TRBD2 (6 bases each). This CDR3 has 13 residues. CDR1 is LGHDT, CDR2 YNNKEL, per germline (reference sequence). Between the trimmed V and J ends, which lost 8 bases and 3 bases, there was a span of 14 bases. The CDR3 bases are TGTGCCAGCGGAAGGGGGGAGAACTACGAGCAGTACTTC. Translating it yields CASGRGENYEQYF.

The sample holds a few counts of this clonotype. The V gene is TRBV6-1, the J gene TRBJ2-7; 9 nucleotides match TRBD1. Germline V gene lookup returns CDR1 MNHNS and CDR2 SASEGT. The CDR3 spans 13 residues. Trimming took 6 bases from V and 7 from J; bases not matched to a gene: 7. The CDR3 region has the DNA TGTGCCAGCAGAAGGACAGGGGAGGGGGAGCAGTACGTC. The encoded protein is CASRRTGEGEQYV.

The V and J genes are TRBV7-2 and TRBJ2-2, with D perhaps TRBD1 (5 bases). V was trimmed by 3 bases and J by 8 bases, leaving 7 bases between them. The CDR3 is 12 amino acids. Germline values: CDR1 SGHTA, CDR2 FQGNSA. The CDR3 DNA follows: TGTGCCAGCAGCTTTCAGGGTGGGGAGCTGTTTTTT. Its protein is CASSFQGGELFF.